This T cell receptor (beta chain) came from a study of cytomegalovirus exposure and HLA in healthy donors. Study overall: The 110 or so validation repertoires used the same platform as the roughly 610 first-cohort repertoires, a later analysis reported. Study findings and constraints: Usually a TCR sequence was rare, but some public TCRs were found in many donors.

Method: immunoSEQ multiplex PCR; TCRdb's copy keeps in-frame clones and lacks some. The table lists 300,000 or so clones, 70% to 90% of them singletons, with 0.9% to 1% in the top ten. This clone has only a few counts. Its specificity is unknown. The sequencing sample was made of PBMCs. The TCR sequence derives from a man aged 30 to 45 in good health and CMV-seronegative.

CDR3 protein: CASSDDSQGAGELFF. In nucleotides, the CDR3 is TGTGCCAGCTCGGACGACTCCCAGGGGGCCGGGGAGCTGTTTTTT. The chain links TRBV18 to TRBJ2-2; 7 nucleotides align to TRBD1. This CDR3 is built from 15 residues. The germline gives CDR1 KGHSH, CDR2 LQKENI. Trimming cost V 6 bases and J 6 bases; bases outside gene matches: 10.